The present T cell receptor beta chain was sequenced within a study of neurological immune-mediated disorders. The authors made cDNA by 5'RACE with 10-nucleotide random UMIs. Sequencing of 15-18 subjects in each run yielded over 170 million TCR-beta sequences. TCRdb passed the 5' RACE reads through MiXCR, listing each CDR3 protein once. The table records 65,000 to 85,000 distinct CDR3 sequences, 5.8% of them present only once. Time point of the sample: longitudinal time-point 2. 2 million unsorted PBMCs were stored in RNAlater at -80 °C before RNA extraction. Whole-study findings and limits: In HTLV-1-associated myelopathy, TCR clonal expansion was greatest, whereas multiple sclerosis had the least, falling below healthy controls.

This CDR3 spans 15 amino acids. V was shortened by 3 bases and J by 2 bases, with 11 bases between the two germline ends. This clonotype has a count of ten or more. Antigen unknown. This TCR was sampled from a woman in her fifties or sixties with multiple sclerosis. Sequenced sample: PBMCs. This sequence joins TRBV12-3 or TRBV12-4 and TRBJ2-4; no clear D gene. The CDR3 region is CASSFNSGTKNIQYF. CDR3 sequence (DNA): TGTGCCAGCAGTTTTAACAGTGGGACCAAAAACATTCAGTACTTC.